The TCR beta chain described here comes from a study of technical replicates of blood from several donors. Clones were read by immunoSEQ multiplex PCR, and TCRdb kept only the in-frame ones, dropping some. The sample holds tens of thousands of clones, roughly 94% seen once. Germline CDR1 and CDR2: ENHRY and SYGVKD. The CDR3 is 11 residues long. The ends were cut back, 10 bases at V and 5 bases at J, with 12 bases in the middle. Sequenced: T cells isolated from PBMCs. V usage is TRBV10-3 and J usage is TRBJ2-7; a weak D match, TRBD2 (5 bases). This receptor was taken from a human donor in good health. CDR3 bases: TGTGCCAGCGCGGGTGGGGACGAGCAGTACTTC. Protein sequence: CASAGGDEQYF.